The text below deals with one T cell receptor beta chain. This clonotype was recorded at least ten times. There is no known antigen for this receptor. One base away there is no much larger clone; base qualities are not given. This specimen belongs to a study of regulatory T cells in long-lasting Graves disease (dated by TCRdb to about 2021). About the study as a whole: Newly diagnosed Graves' disease patients had taken antithyroid drugs for less than 3 months. Persistent Graves' disease patients were compared with newly diagnosed Graves' disease patients by peripheral blood TCR sequencing and RNA sequencing. The study took place in China and was registered as a clinical trial. TCR sequencing covered roughly 13 persistent and 20 newly diagnosed Graves' disease patients, about 35 samples in total. Broad study findings and their caveats: Only peripheral blood was studied, because thyroid tissue, the primary lesion, was inaccessible. The small sample size was acknowledged by the authors as a limitation that may reduce accuracy. Persistent Graves' disease patients showed lower TCR Shannon entropy and fewer highly expanded clones than newly diagnosed patients, suggesting clonal expansion. TRBV28, TRBJ1-2 and TRBJ2-5 were preferentially used in persistent disease, while TRBV20-1 and TRBJ2-1 were favored in newly diagnosed disease. Sequencing and analysis were limited to the TCR beta chain. A larger number of public clonotypes was shared among persistent patients (2,741) than among newly diagnosed patients (approximately 1,000).

Sample time point, as interpreted from the label and publication: newly diagnosed GD, antithyroid drugs for less than 3 months. For both TCR sequencing and RNA sequencing, RNA was extracted from PBMCs using TRIzol. The diagnosis of Graves' disease was made according to American Thyroid Association guidelines. Patients for the study were recruited at an endocrinology department in Xi'an, China. Each patient gave 9 to 10 milliliters of peripheral blood, collected in an EDTA anticoagulant tube. PBMCs were isolated by Ficoll Paque Plus density gradient separation without further T cell sorting. RNA quality was checked with an Agilent 2100 Bioanalyzer and agarose gel, and concentration with a NanoDrop 2000. V loses 4 bases at its end and J loses 3 bases; junction bases beyond the gene matches: 16. The germline V gene sets CDR1 to MNHNS and CDR2 to SASEGT. From cysteine to phenylalanine, the CDR3 is 18 amino acids long. Only the CDR3 portion is preserved as DNA: 54 bases, with reading frame beginning at the first base.

Receptors were amplified or captured by multiplex PCR. Sequenced on an Illumina HiSeq 4000. CDR3 regions were amplified by Arm-PCR with iRepertoire HTBI primers to construct TCR beta libraries. PCR products were gel purified before sequencing. Per the authors' processing: Gene usage analysis of CDR3 amino acid clonotypes relied on the 55 to 80 TRBV and 15 or so TRBJ segments identified across samples. Filtered high-quality paired reads were merged into contigs using COPE and FqMerger. Contigs were aligned with BLAST to IMGT TRBV, TRBD and TRBJ reference genes, and CDR3 was defined per IMGT. Any clonotype with a frequency above 0.1% was classified as a highly expanded clone. Repertoire diversity was measured by Shannon entropy, and V-J evenness by the Gini coefficient. A clonotype was considered public if more than one individual shared it. The public reads were reprocessed in TCRdb via fastp at Q25 and MiXCR, keeping in-frame beta chains. Each CDR3 protein appears once, grouped with its most common genes and DNA. The V and J calls here are based on TCRdb, not the publication. For this sample the table gives 300,000 to 400,000 distinct CDR3 sequences, of which 15% were detected only once. About a fifth of the sample is taken by the ten largest.

Sequencing used peripheral blood mononuclear cells (PBMCs), obtained at new diagnosis, from a patient treated with antithyroid drugs. The rearrangement combines TRBV6-1 with TRBJ1-1; a stretch of 8 junction bases matches TRBD1. The source of this sequence is a female donor with Graves disease. The CDR3 is CASSVGFGQGSAHTEAFF. The DNA sequence is given as TGTGCCAGCAGTGTAGGATTCGGACAGGGATCGGCTCACACTGAAGCTTTCTTT.